The 26 T cell receptor beta chains given below trace back to one sample, sequenced in a study of cytomegalovirus exposure and HLA in healthy donors (dated by TCRdb to the late 2010s). The library was obtained by the immunoSEQ multiplex PCR assay. This immuneACCESS table, as held by TCRdb, lists in-frame sequences with V and J called but not all clones. Of the missing ones, under half trace to an unresolved V gene in checked studies; the others have no known cause. The sample table contains about 70,000 clones; only one count was recorded for 90% to 95% of them. About 2.1% of the sample comes from the top ten. The sequencing input was PBMCs. Receptors were obtained from a woman between 18 and 29 years old in good health and CMV-seropositive.

The chain carries TRBV9 and TRBJ1-1; perhaps TRBD1 as D (5 bases). The length of the CDR3 is 15 residues. Germline V gene lookup returns CDR1 SGDLS and CDR2 YYNGEE. With 0 bases removed from V and 0 bases from J, the gap between germline ends came to 9 bases. For the CDR3, the DNA is TGTGCCAGCAGCGTAGCGGCAGGGATGAACACTGAAGCTTTCTTT. It specifies CASSVAAGMNTEAFF.

J is TRBJ1-6 and V is TRBV7-2; a weak D match, TRBD1 (6 bases). Germline CDR1 reads SGHTA; CDR2 reads FQGNSA. The CDR3 extends over 18 amino acids. V dropped 0 bases and J dropped 0 bases, with 12 bases sitting between them. CDR3 in DNA: TGTGCCAGCAGCTTAGCGCTACTGGACAGCTCCTATAATTCACCCCTCCACTTT. Protein: CASSLALLDSSYNSPLHF.

The genes are TRBV9 and TRBJ2-5; D ambiguous. Trimming cost V 4 bases and J 3 bases, with 10 bases left between them. Germline V gene lookup returns CDR1 SGDLS and CDR2 YYNGEE. The CDR3 extends over 13 amino acids. Written as DNA, the CDR3 is TGTGCCAGCAGCCCCTCGATAGAAGAGACCCAGTACTTC. Translating it yields CASSPSIEETQYF.

The chain carries TRBV5-1 and TRBJ1-1; D remains ambiguous. This CDR3 comprises 13 residues. Looked up from germline, CDR1 is SGHRS and CDR2 is YFSETQ. V was pared by 0 bases and J by 0 bases, with 3 bases between. The CDR3 DNA follows: TGCGCCAGCAGCTTGGTAATGAACACTGAAGCTTTCTTT. Amino acid sequence: CASSLVMNTEAFF.

This chain joins TRBV7-8 and TRBJ2-2, with 7 bases lining up with TRBD2. Germline lookup yields CDR1 SGHVS and CDR2 FQNEAQ. The junction had 6 bases not matched to a gene; V was cut back by 5 bases and J by 6 bases. The CDR3 loop spans 14 amino acids. CDR3 protein: CASSPRAGAGELFF. The CDR3 DNA reads as TGTGCCAGCAGCCCGAGGGCGGGGGCCGGGGAGCTGTTTTTT.

V usage is TRBV11-3 and J usage is TRBJ2-7; maybe TRBD2 (5 bases). Germline V gives CDR1 SGHNT, CDR2 YENEEA. The CDR3 loop spans 19 amino acids. Between the trimmed V and J ends, which lost 5 bases and 2 bases, there was a span of 28 bases. The CDR3 nucleotides read TGTGCCAGCAGCCCTGAGGGTTTTGTGGGGTATTTGGAGACCTACGAGCAGTACTTC. This translates into CASSPEGFVGYLETYEQYF. Based on the CDR3 plus reference TRBV11-3 and TRBJ2-7, the full variable domain is EAGVVQSPRYKIIEKKQPVAFWCNPISGHNTLYWYLQNLGQGPELLIRYENEEAVDDSQLPKDRFSAERLKGVDSTLKIQPAELGDSAVYLCASSPEGFVGYLETYEQYFGPGTRLTVT.

A note on this clone: A read error may produce the germline difference seen at one junction end. This chain joins TRBV6-1 and TRBJ2-3; D may be TRBD1 (6 bases). The CDR3 contains 13 residues. Germline loops: CDR1 MNHNS, CDR2 SASEGT. CDR3 region: CSLQGRFGRTQYF. CDR3 DNA sequence: TGCTCACTCCAGGGGCGCTTTGGAAGGACGCAGTATTTT.

The chain employs TRBV4-1 and TRBJ2-3; 11 bases match TRBD1. Germline CDR1 is MGHRA and CDR2 is YSYEKL. Germline trimming cut 2 bases from V and 4 bases from J; bases unmatched to any gene: 8. This CDR3 has 17 amino acids. This chain's CDR3 is CASSQQPGQGGADTQYF. The CDR3 region has the DNA TGCGCCAGCAGCCAACAGCCGGGACAGGGGGGAGCAGATACGCAGTATTTT.

CDR3 nucleotide sequence: TGTGCCAGCAGCTACTCGGAGGGATCACCCCTCCACTTT. It codes for CASSYSEGSPLHF. This rearrangement joins TRBV7-9 to TRBJ1-6; D gene unclear. CDR3 length: 13 amino acids. Germline lookup yields CDR1 SEHNR and CDR2 FQNEAQ (reference sequence). V was pared by 4 bases and J by 10 bases, with 11 bases between.

CDR3 region: CASSPFDRGGNTGELFF. CDR3 bases: TGTGCCAGCAGTCCTTTTGACAGGGGGGGGAACACCGGGGAGCTGTTTTTT. The rearrangement uses TRBV2 and TRBJ2-2; 9 bases map to TRBD1. The CDR3 totals 17 residues. CDR1 is SNHLY and CDR2 is FYNNEI in the germline V gene. J lost 1 base, V lost 5 bases, and 8 bases had no gene match.

V gene TRBV5-6 combines with J gene TRBJ1-1, with 7 positions matching TRBD1. J was trimmed by 6 bases and V by 1 base; bases with no gene match: 3. CDR1 is SGHDT, CDR2 YYEEEE, per germline. CDR3 length: 13 residues. Here the CDR3 reads CASSLTGVAEAFF. Written as DNA, the CDR3 is TGTGCCAGCAGCTTGACAGGGGTGGCTGAAGCTTTCTTT.

The rearrangement uses TRBV9 and TRBJ2-2; TRBD2 agrees at 9 bases. The CDR3 length is 16 residues. J lost 2 bases, V lost 0 bases, and 2 bases had no gene match. From germline, CDR1 is SGDLS and CDR2 YYNGEE. CDR3 DNA: TGTGCCAGCAGCGTAGGCGGGGGGGAAAACACCGGGGAGCTGTTTTTT. Protein sequence: CASSVGGGENTGELFF. The whole variable domain, filled in from reference TRBV9 and TRBJ2-2, reads DSGVTQTPKHLITATGQRVTLRCSPRSGDLSVYWYQQSLDQGLQFLIQYYNGEERAKGNILERFSAQQFPDLHSELNLSSLELGDSALYFCASSVGGGENTGELFFGEGSRLTVL.

This chain uses TRBV27 with TRBJ1-2; TRBD1 agrees at 8 bases. The germline V gene has CDR1 MNHEY and CDR2 SMNVEV (reference sequence). J gave up 7 bases and V 2 bases, and 6 bases lay outside the gene matches. CDR3 length: 14 amino acids. CDR3 in amino acids: CASSLEAGGGGYTF. CDR3 nucleotides: TGTGCCAGCAGTTTAGAGGCAGGGGGCGGTGGCTACACCTTC.

The genes are TRBV19 and TRBJ1-1; 7 bases are a match to TRBD1. The CDR3 consists of 14 residues. Germline V CDR1 and CDR2: LNHDA, SQIVND (reference sequence). V trimming: 5 bases; J trimming: 2 bases; junction bases outside the gene matches: 5. This CDR3 reads CASSQGGGNTEAFF. The CDR3 DNA sequence: TGTGCCAGTAGTCAGGGGGGCGGAAACACTGAAGCTTTCTTT.

V gene TRBV7-6 combines with J gene TRBJ2-3; 9 nucleotides agree with TRBD1. This CDR3 has 17 amino acids. The V and J ends lost 1 base and 4 bases, in that order; junction bases with no gene match: 9. Per germline, CDR1 SGHVS and CDR2 FNYEAQ. The CDR3 DNA reads as TGTGCCAGCAGCTTAGTTCTCGGGACAGGGTCCCCAGATACGCAGTATTTT. Protein product: CASSLVLGTGSPDTQYF.

The count of this clone is one. J is TRBJ2-6 and V is TRBV6-5, with D uncertain. This CDR3 region has 14 residues. Looked up from germline, CDR1 is MNHEY and CDR2 is SVGAGI. V dropped 3 bases and J dropped 7 bases, with 10 bases sitting between them. CDR3 nucleotide sequence: TGTGCCAGCAGTTATAGCCCCACAGCCAACGTCCTGACTTTC. Translating it yields CASSYSPTANVLTF.

The chain joins TRBV5-4 to TRBJ2-3, with TRBD1 matching over 8 bases. Per the germline V gene, CDR1 is SGHNT and CDR2 is YYREEE (reference sequence). CDR3 length: 14 residues. V trimming: 4 bases; J trimming: 2 bases; junction bases outside the gene matches: 3. Written as DNA, the CDR3 is TGTGCCAGCAGCCAGGACAGGGCCACAGATACGCAGTATTTT. It is translated as CASSQDRATDTQYF.

The chain couples TRBV30 to TRBJ1-5; TRBD1 might be the D (5 bases). Germline assignment: CDR1 GTSNPN and CDR2 SVGIG (reference sequence). The length of the CDR3 is 12 residues. Trimming took off 5 bases at V and 10 bases at J, with 15 bases between the two ends. This CDR3 is CAWGYGGAPQHF. In nucleotides, the CDR3 is TGTGCCTGGGGTTACGGAGGGGCCCCCCAGCATTTT. Full variable domain (rest looked up from reference TRBV30 and TRBJ1-5): SQTIHQWPATLVQPVGSPLSLECTVEGTSNPNLYWYRQAAGRGLQLLFYSVGIGQISSEVPQNLSASRPQDRQFILSSKKLLLSDSGFYLCAWGYGGAPQHFGDGTRLSIL.

The chain recombines TRBV9 with TRBJ1-4; 7 bases agree with TRBD1. Germline CDR1 and CDR2: SGDLS and YYNGEE. V gave up 2 bases and J gave up 8 bases; unmatched junction bases: 12. The CDR3 contains 16 residues. The CDR3 DNA sequence: TGTGCCAGCAGCGTTCAAACAGGGGATACGGGGGAAAAACTGTTTTTT. Residues: CASSVQTGDTGEKLFF.

This clone was seen once. The chain joins TRBV13 to TRBJ2-3, with 8 bases identical to TRBD2. The CDR3 loop spans 17 amino acids. J was trimmed by 3 bases and V by 4 bases; bases with no gene match: 12. Germline CDR1 is PRHDT and CDR2 is FYEKMQ (reference sequence). The CDR3 nucleotides are TGTGCCAGCAGCTCCCCCATCGCGGGGGGTAAGACAGATACGCAGTATTTT. Translating it yields CASSSPIAGGKTDTQYF.

The rearrangement joins TRBV29-1 to TRBJ1-5; D remains ambiguous. The CDR3 consists of 13 residues. CDR1 SQVTM and CDR2 ANQGSEA come from the germline V gene. Trimming left V 6 bases short and J 0 bases short, with 9 bases between. CDR3 DNA sequence: TGCAGCGTCGCTCAGAATAGCAATCAGCCCCAGCATTTT. As protein: CSVAQNSNQPQHF.

This rearrangement joins TRBV29-1 to TRBJ2-7; 8 bases align to TRBD2. The J segment lost 3 bases and the V segment lost 3 bases, leaving 13 bases of the junction unmatched. The germline gives CDR1 SQVTM, CDR2 ANQGSEA. This CDR3 region has 16 residues. In nucleotides, the CDR3 is TGCAGCGTTGACCCTCTGGGACTAGGTTCCCTCTACGAGCAGTACTTC. Translating it yields CSVDPLGLGSLYEQYF.

This clone was detected only a few times. This rearrangement joins TRBV27 to TRBJ1-6, with D uncertain. Looked up from germline, CDR1 is MNHEY and CDR2 is SMNVEV (reference sequence). Between the trimmed V and J ends, which lost 7 bases and 0 bases, there was a span of 10 bases. The length of the CDR3 is 15 residues. The CDR3 region has the DNA TGTGCCAGCACCCAGGTGGCCTCCTATAATTCACCCCTCCACTTT. It specifies CASTQVASYNSPLHF.

This clone was seen just once. The chain uses TRBV5-1 and TRBJ2-7; 9 bases are shared with TRBD1. The germline V gene has CDR1 SGHRS and CDR2 YFSETQ. The CDR3 length is 15 residues. V lost 0 bases to trimming and J lost 5 bases; unmatched junction nucleotides: 6. The CDR3 here is CASSLEGQGLNEQYF. The CDR3 DNA is TGCGCCAGCAGCTTGGAAGGACAGGGGTTGAACGAGCAGTACTTC.

The V gene is TRBV4-2, the J gene TRBJ2-3; D ambiguous. Per the germline V gene, CDR1 is LGHNA and CDR2 is YNFKEQ. The length of the CDR3 is 14 residues. The V end lost 0 bases, the J end lost 6 bases, and 10 bases lay between the germline ends. The CDR3 nucleotides are TGTGCCAGCAGCCAAGATTTAGTTTCGGATACGCAGTATTTT. Its protein is CASSQDLVSDTQYF.

The rearrangement links TRBV30 to TRBJ1-6, with 7 bases that match TRBD1. This CDR3 has 15 residues. After removal of 5 bases from V and 0 bases from J, the junction contained 4 bases not matched to a gene. Germline V lookup: CDR1 GTSNPN, CDR2 SVGIG (reference sequence). CDR3: CAWGTASSYNSPLHF. The CDR3 coding sequence is TGTGCCTGGGGGACAGCGAGCTCCTATAATTCACCCCTCCACTTT.